The source of this T cell receptor (beta chain) is a study of blood T cell repertoires in COVID-19. Overall study context: PBMCs, B-cell-depleted T cells, or T cells provided the cDNA or gDNA that made up the material.

Trimming removed 6 bases from V and 4 bases from J, with 15 bases in between. The CDR3 extends over 14 amino acids. Germline CDR1 is MNHEY and CDR2 is SMNVEV (reference sequence). This table comes from immunoSEQ multiplex PCR, and its TCRdb copy is limited to in-frame clones, with some not included. The profile shows roughly 40,000 clones, approximately 79% of them singletons. The V gene is TRBV27, the J gene TRBJ1-1; D gene unclear. The sample was peripheral blood. This clonotype was obtained from a woman aged 80 or over with acute or convalescent COVID-19. CDR3 sequence: CASSPVPRTTEAFF. The CDR3 nucleotides are TGTGCCAGCAGCCCGGTCCCCCGTACCACTGAAGCTTTCTTT.